The present T cell receptor (beta chain) was sequenced within a study of CD8+CD57+ T cells in acquired aplastic anemia. The CDR3 spans 14 residues. The germline V and J ends were trimmed by 5 bases and 0 bases, with 8 bases remaining between them. Germline V gene sequence: CDR1 SGHTA, CDR2 FQGTGA. Study-wide findings and caveats: Around 30 sequences, all CD8+ CDR3, were shared between patients and controls. The CD8+ Simpson's diversity of patients and controls was not significantly different.

Profiling of TCR beta VDJ combinations and CDR3 sequences used genomic DNA as template. TCRdb re-analysed the reads in MiXCR, keeping a single row per CDR3 protein. The table records about 180,000 distinct CDR3 sequences, about three fifths of them present only once. Concerning this clonotype itself: Its target is unknown.

For sequencing, patients were chosen who had shown expansion of CD8+CD57+ cells by flow cytometry. Severe acquired aplastic anemia was present in all patients. At the time of blood sampling, patients had not yet received any therapy. V and J are TRBV7-3 and TRBJ1-5; D not resolved. The sample was sorted CD4+, CD8+, or CD8+CD57+ T cells (not recorded which) from PBMCs. This clonotype was sampled from a human donor with aplastic anemia. Here the CDR3 reads CASSQGLSNQPQHF. The CDR3 nucleotides read TGTGCCAGCAGCCAAGGACTTAGCAATCAGCCCCAGCATTTT.